This T cell receptor (beta chain) stems from a study of cytomegalovirus exposure and HLA in healthy donors. The CDR3 is 17 amino acids. General study findings and limits: Prediction of most subjects' HLA-A and HLA-B alleles by TCR beta sequences was reportedly accurate. The sole available immune exposure information was CMV serostatus.

The PCR ran on 60 Vbeta and 13 Jbeta primers. The protocol was immunoSEQ multiplex PCR, while the TCRdb copy is restricted to in-frame clones and leaves out a portion. The table includes 150,000 to 200,000 clones, 80% detected once. Remarks on this clone: Its antigen is not known. A junction end diverges from the germline sequence, so it may reflect a read error.

Nominal health characterized the donors when sampled, though unrecorded immune exposures were likely. The rearrangement uses TRBV23-1 and TRBJ2-6; D possibly corresponds to TRBD1 (5 bases). TRBV23-1 is treated as an ORF (open reading frame) with a function not yet certain. This TCR came from a woman aged 40 to 50 in good health and CMV-seronegative. Material for sequencing was PBMCs. CDR3 in amino acids: CASSQSPTDSGANGLTF. The CDR3 nucleotides read TGCGCCAGCAGTCAATCCCCGACAGACTCTGGGGCCAACGGCCTGACTTTC.